This T cell receptor (beta chain) derives from a study of response to subunit inactivated influenza vaccine. Study-wide results and caveats: With each seasonal influenza vaccination, the authors suggested, few new T cells are recruited.

Germline V gene lookup returns CDR1 LGHDT and CDR2 YNNKEL (reference sequence). The ends lost 1 base at V and 7 bases at J; junction bases unmatched: 6. The CDR3 sequence is 15 residues long. TCRdb reprocessed the RT-PCR reads via MiXCR and lists one record per CDR3 protein. The data show 400,000 to 650,000 distinct CDR3 sequences, 7.2% seen once. This clonotype was seen a few times. Its antigen is unknown. The sample consisted of PBMCs from blood, taken about 24 months after vaccination. This TCR came from a man aged 45-69 years who received an inactivated influenza vaccine. The chain joins TRBV3-1 to TRBJ2-7, with 11 bases lining up with TRBD1. This CDR3 is CASSQAPGTGGEQYF. Written as DNA, the CDR3 is TGTGCCAGCAGCCAAGCCCCCGGGACAGGGGGAGAGCAGTACTTC.